This T cell receptor beta chain appears in the sequencing data of a study of T cell changes during pregnancy in multiple sclerosis. Repertoires were generated with immunoSEQ multiplex PCR, while TCRdb's copy carries only in-frame clones and drops some. This sample has 65,000 to 80,000 clones, with roughly nine tenths found just once. Looked up from germline, CDR1 is MDHEN and CDR2 is SYDVKM. The CDR3 loop spans 14 amino acids. The V and J ends lost 4 bases and 12 bases respectively, with 22 bases between them. The table lists this clone with a count of one. The receptor was isolated from a female donor with multiple sclerosis, enrolled in a pregnancy study. The chain joins TRBV28 to TRBJ2-7; the D gene is possibly TRBD1 (6 bases). This sample comprised CD4+ T cells from peripheral blood mononuclear cells, obtained before pregnancy. The CDR3 bases are TGTGCCAGCAGTTATGGGACAACCCCTGGGGTTATGTACTTC. It encodes CASSYGTTPGVMYF.